One and the same sample provided the 8 T cell receptor beta chains below, sequenced in a study of chemoradiotherapy in HPV16-positive cancers. The data were produced by immunoSEQ multiplex PCR, yet TCRdb's version contains in-frame clones alone and is incomplete. The sample lists 20,000 to 25,000 clones, 70% to 90% occurring once. The starting material was blood, obtained from a patient who underwent chemoradiotherapy. These receptor sequences come from a human donor with HPV-associated anogenital cancer.

The rearrangement links TRBV7-8 to TRBJ1-6, with 8 bases aligning to TRBD1. Per germline, CDR1 SGHVS and CDR2 FQNEAQ. The CDR3 length is 15 residues. The trim removed 5 bases at V and 8 bases at J, leaving 8 bases unmatched. The CDR3 protein is CASSVKDRADSPLHF. CDR3 bases: TGTGCCAGCAGCGTCAAGGACAGGGCGGATTCACCCCTCCACTTT. Based on the CDR3 plus reference TRBV7-8 and TRBJ1-6, the full variable domain is GAGVSQSPRYKVAKRGQDVALRCDPISGHVSLFWYQQALGQGPEFLTYFQNEAQLDKSGLPSDRFFAERPEGSVSTLKIQRTQQEDSAVYLCASSVKDRADSPLHFGNGTRLTVT.

By share of the sample, this clone is medium-sized. The genes are TRBV6-4 and TRBJ2-1, with 11 bases identical to TRBD1. CDR1 and CDR2 (germline): MRHNA, SNTAGT. The CDR3 runs to 14 residues. V lost 4 bases to trimming and J lost 8 bases; unmatched junction nucleotides: 4. This CDR3 reads CASSVGTGGDEQFF. In DNA, the CDR3 is TGTGCCAGCAGTGTCGGGACAGGGGGGGATGAGCAGTTCTTC.

This chain uses TRBV30 with TRBJ2-3; D ambiguous. The CDR3 sequence is 13 residues long. V gave up 7 bases and J gave up 4 bases, with 15 bases separating them. Germline V gene sequence: CDR1 GTSNPN, CDR2 SVGIG (reference sequence). Here the CDR3 reads CASLVGNSDTQYF. In DNA form, the CDR3 reads TGTGCCTCCCTGGTGGGGAACTCAGATACGCAGTATTTT.

V is TRBV29-1 and J is TRBJ1-2, with a tentative D call TRBD1 (6 bases). Germline V gives CDR1 SQVTM, CDR2 ANQGSEA. Trimming removed 3 bases at V and 4 bases at J, with 15 bases between. The CDR3 runs to 14 residues. CDR3 DNA sequence: TGCAGCGTTGAGGACGCGGCCAGGGGCTATGGCTACACCTTC. Translation gives CSVEDAARGYGYTF.

This chain uses TRBV29-1 with TRBJ1-5, with 10 bases fitting TRBD1. The CDR3 covers 13 residues. V lost 6 bases, J lost 4 bases, and 3 bases stayed unmatched. The germline V gene has CDR1 SQVTM and CDR2 ANQGSEA. This CDR3 is CSVGQGGNQPQHF. CDR3 nucleotides: TGCAGCGTAGGACAGGGGGGTAATCAGCCCCAGCATTTT.

This chain uses TRBV11-2 with TRBJ2-7; 11 bases line up with TRBD1. The CDR3 covers 15 residues. J gave up 2 bases and V 5 bases, and 5 bases lay outside the gene matches. Looked up from germline, CDR1 is SGHAT and CDR2 is FQNNGV. The CDR3 DNA follows: TGTGCCAGCAGCCGAGGGACAGGGGGTACCTACGAGCAGTACTTC. It translates to CASSRGTGGTYEQYF.

The V and J genes are TRBV5-1 and TRBJ2-4; no clear D. The CDR3 is 17 amino acids. The V and J ends lost 4 bases and 0 bases respectively, with 17 bases between them. Germline lookup yields CDR1 SGHRS and CDR2 YFSETQ. The CDR3 DNA reads TGCGCCAGCAGCCTAACAGACCCCTTGGAAGCCAAAAACATTCAGTACTTC. Encoded protein: CASSLTDPLEAKNIQYF.

In this sample, this clone turned up once. The V and J genes are TRBV30 and TRBJ1-1; 8 bases map to TRBD1. Germline CDR1 GTSNPN, CDR2 SVGIG (reference sequence). V dropped 3 bases and J dropped 4; count of bases not matched to a gene: 4. This CDR3 contains 13 residues. The CDR3, as DNA: TGTGCCTGGAGGGAAGGACAGGGCACTGAAGCTTTCTTT. Translated: CAWREGQGTEAFF. Full variable domain (rest looked up from reference TRBV30 and TRBJ1-1): SQTIHQWPATLVQPVGSPLSLECTVEGTSNPNLYWYRQAAGRGLQLLFYSVGIGQISSEVPQNLSASRPQDRQFILSSKKLLLSDSGFYLCAWREGQGTEAFFGQGTRLTVV.